The rows below give T cell receptor beta chains drawn from one sample of a study of post-analysis software for immune sequencing data. TCRdb reprocessed the PCR reads with MiXCR, giving one entry per CDR3 protein. The sample yields about 540,000 distinct CDR3 sequences, approximately 34% seen once. The sequenced sample was blood. All receptors derive from a girl aged 2 to 17 with multiple sclerosis. Each CDR3 is given with its conserved first and last residue. A D gene is named only where the DNA matches it firmly. Only some rows state a clone size, as once, few, many or a class for expanded clones.

clone_size: NA
v_call: TRBV7-2
cdr3_length: 13
j_call: TRBJ1-2
d_call: NA
cdr3_aa: CASSLELNYGYTF
cdr3_nt: TGTGCCAGCAGCTTAGAGCTAAACTATGGCTACACCTTC

clone_size: NA
v_call: TRBV20-1
cdr3_length: 14
j_call: TRBJ1-6
d_call: NA
cdr3_aa: CSLRGPGVNSPLHF
cdr3_nt: TGCAGTTTGCGCGGGCCGGGGGTTAATTCACCCCTCCACTTT

clone_size: NA
v_call: TRBV5-1
cdr3_length: 18
j_call: TRBJ2-3
d_call: NA
cdr3_aa: CASSSLPGGNGVTDTQYF
cdr3_nt: TGCGCCAGCAGCTCCTTGCCTGGGGGAAACGGGGTGACAGATACGCAGTATTTT

clone_size: few
v_call: TRBV29-1
cdr3_length: 12
j_call: TRBJ2-7
d_call: TRBD1
cdr3_aa: CSGRGSSYEQYF
cdr3_nt: TGCAGCGGCAGGGGGAGCTCCTACGAGCAGTACTTC

clone_size: few
v_call: TRBV15
cdr3_length: 14
j_call: TRBJ2-3
d_call: NA
cdr3_aa: CTTSRAGFPDTQYF
cdr3_nt: TGTACCACCAGCAGAGCAGGGTTCCCAGATACGCAGTATTTT

clone_size: few
v_call: TRBV10-2
cdr3_length: 15
j_call: TRBJ1-2
d_call: NA
cdr3_aa: CASSESRGSSYGYTF
cdr3_nt: TGCGCCAGCAGTGAGTCGAGGGGGTCGTCCTATGGCTACACCTTC

clone_size: few
v_call: TRBV7-9
cdr3_length: 16
j_call: TRBJ2-5
d_call: NA
cdr3_aa: CASSLVGRPDQETQYF
cdr3_nt: TGTGCCAGCAGCTTAGTTGGGAGACCAGACCAAGAGACCCAGTACTTC

clone_size: NA
v_call: TRBV21-1
cdr3_length: 16
j_call: TRBJ2-3
d_call: NA
cdr3_aa: CASSKVLDRSTDTQYF
cdr3_nt: TGTGCCAGCAGCAAAGTTCTCGACCGCAGCACAGATACGCAGTATTTT

clone_size: few
v_call: TRBV6-6
cdr3_length: 15
j_call: TRBJ2-7
d_call: NA
cdr3_aa: CASTNDATAAYEQYF
cdr3_nt: TGTGCCAGCACCAACGATGCGACTGCGGCCTACGAGCAGTACTTC

clone_size: few
v_call: TRBV7-9
cdr3_length: 17
j_call: TRBJ2-3
d_call: TRBD2
cdr3_aa: CASSPSFGGGPTDTQYF
cdr3_nt: TGTGCCAGCAGCCCGTCTTTCGGGGGGGGGCCCACAGATACGCAGTATTTT

clone_size: few
v_call: TRBV6-4
cdr3_length: 14
j_call: TRBJ2-3
d_call: NA
cdr3_aa: CATVSPASTDTQYF
cdr3_nt: TGTGCCACCGTGTCCCCAGCTAGCACAGATACGCAGTATTTT

clone_size: few
v_call: TRBV6-5
cdr3_length: 12
j_call: TRBJ2-5
d_call: NA
cdr3_aa: CASRDGQETQYF
cdr3_nt: TGTGCCAGCAGGGACGGCCAAGAGACCCAGTACTTC

clone_size: NA
v_call: TRBV29-1
cdr3_length: 11
j_call: TRBJ2-5
d_call: NA
cdr3_aa: CSGGQAETQYF
cdr3_nt: TGCAGCGGGGGGCAGGCAGAGACCCAGTACTTC

clone_size: NA
v_call: TRBV10-3
cdr3_length: 15
j_call: TRBJ2-3
d_call: NA
cdr3_aa: CAISDGPGRTDTQYF
cdr3_nt: TGTGCCATCAGTGATGGGCCTGGGAGAACAGATACGCAGTATTTT

clone_size: NA
v_call: TRBV2
cdr3_length: 14
j_call: TRBJ2-1
d_call: NA
cdr3_aa: CASSDRGAYNVQFF
cdr3_nt: TGTGCCAGCAGCGATCGCGGCGCCTACAATGTGCAGTTCTTC

clone_size: few
v_call: TRBV5-1
cdr3_length: 16
j_call: TRBJ2-3
d_call: TRBD2
cdr3_aa: CASSLVSAGETDTQYF
cdr3_nt: TGCGCCAGCAGCTTGGTCTCGGCGGGGGAGACAGATACGCAGTATTTT